These 17 T cell receptor beta chains share one sample of origin, sequenced in a study of shared clonotypes between healthy human individuals. Sequenced by immunoSEQ multiplex PCR; TCRdb stores in-frame clones only, minus some. The sample holds 2 million to 2.5 million clones, over 85% seen once. Sequenced sample: naive CD4+ T cells from PBMCs. Subset: CD45RA+ positively selected. These receptors originate from a man aged 18 to 35 in good health. Some clones in this sample may be carry-over from other donors' samples.

The V gene is TRBV11-2, the J gene TRBJ2-5; D might be TRBD2 (5 bases). Germline CDR1 and CDR2: SGHAT and FQNNGV. V shed 1 base and J shed 1 base, with 7 bases lying between them. This CDR3 comprises 14 residues. CDR3 nucleotides: TGTGCCAGCAGCTTAGGTGGGAGCCAAGAGACCCAGTACTTC. Protein product: CASSLGGSQETQYF.

The CDR3 spells CASRRDRTNYGYTF. The CDR3 DNA reads TGTGCCAGCAGGAGGGACAGGACTAACTATGGCTACACCTTC. The genes are TRBV6-6 and TRBJ1-2, with 8 positions matching TRBD1. J gave up 0 bases and V 6 bases, and 3 bases lay outside the gene matches. Germline CDR1 and CDR2: MNHNY and SVGAGI (reference sequence). CDR3 length equals 14 residues.

J is TRBJ1-1 and V is TRBV27; 8 nucleotides agree with TRBD1. CDR3 length: 15 amino acids. V lost 4 bases, J lost 1 base, and 5 bases stayed unmatched. Per the germline V gene, CDR1 is MNHEY and CDR2 is SMNVEV (reference sequence). The CDR3, as DNA: TGTGCCAGCAGTTCGCAGGGGGCCGGGAACACTGAAGCTTTCTTT. Residues: CASSSQGAGNTEAFF.

In regard to this clone: Other DNA sequences in this specimen translate into the identical CDR3. This chain links TRBV19 with TRBJ2-5; 8 positions match TRBD2. CDR3 size: 15 residues. From germline, CDR1 is LNHDA and CDR2 SQIVND (reference sequence). V shed 3 bases, J shed 2 bases, and the junction held 5 bases outside the gene matches. The CDR3 loop reads CASSILLAEQETQYF. In DNA form, the CDR3 reads TGTGCCAGTAGTATTCTACTAGCGGAGCAAGAGACCCAGTACTTC.

The V call is TRBV19, the J call TRBJ2-5; TRBD2 is a possible D gene (5 bases). V lost 6 bases, J lost 5 bases, and 16 bases lay in between. The CDR3 spans 14 residues. Germline loops: CDR1 LNHDA, CDR2 SQIVND (reference sequence). CDR3 residues: CASSPQIRRETQYF. In nucleotides, the CDR3 is TGTGCCAGTAGCCCACAAATCAGGAGGGAGACCCAGTACTTC.

This chain joins TRBV28 and TRBJ2-7, with D possibly TRBD1 on 6 matching bases. The ends were cut back, 6 bases at V and 4 bases at J, with 19 bases in the middle. Germline loops: CDR1 MDHEN, CDR2 SYDVKM. This CDR3 is 15 amino acids long. The CDR3 sequence is CASRTPGTLNYEQYF. The CDR3 DNA reads TGTGCCAGCAGAACTCCCGGGACACTAAATTACGAGCAGTACTTC.

This clone was picked up a small number of times. The rearrangement joins TRBV5-8 to TRBJ1-1; D call uncertain. The germline gives CDR1 SGHTS, CDR2 YDEGEE. V gave up 3 bases and J gave up 4 bases, with 13 bases separating them. The CDR3 contains 14 residues. The CDR3 sequence is CASSSAGGRTEAFF. In nucleotides, the CDR3 is TGTGCCAGCAGCTCTGCGGGAGGGCGCACTGAAGCTTTCTTT. Based on the CDR3 plus reference TRBV5-8 and TRBJ1-1, the full variable domain is EAGVTQSPTHLIKTRGQQATLRCSPISGHTSVYWYQQALGLGLQFLLWYDEGEERNRGNFPPRFSGRQFPNYSSELNVNALELEDSALYLCASSSAGGRTEAFFGQGTRLTVV.

V gene TRBV13 combines with J gene TRBJ2-7; D not certain. The CDR3 length is 12 residues. The V end lost 3 bases, the J end lost 11 bases, and 14 bases lay between the germline ends. Germline loops: CDR1 PRHDT, CDR2 FYEKMQ (reference sequence). CDR3 amino acids: CASSFRATIKYF. CDR3 sequence (DNA): TGTGCCAGCAGCTTCCGGGCCACCATTAAGTACTTC.

V usage is TRBV19 and J usage is TRBJ2-2, with 8 bases that match TRBD1. The CDR3 extends over 17 amino acids. V dropped 7 bases and J dropped 7; count of bases not matched to a gene: 17. Per the germline V gene, CDR1 is LNHDA and CDR2 is SQIVND (reference sequence). The CDR3 bases are TGTGCCAGTACCCTTTCAGGGGCCAGGGGGCGCGACGGGGAGCTGTTTTTT. It translates to CASTLSGARGRDGELFF.

The rearrangement joins TRBV2 to TRBJ2-1; D is perhaps TRBD2 (5 bases). CDR3 length equals 16 residues. Trimming shortened V by 4 bases and J by 8 bases, and 21 bases separated the two germline ends. Germline CDR1 and CDR2: SNHLY and FYNNEI. This CDR3 reads CASSVEGAVLFDEQFF. DNA of the CDR3: TGTGCCAGCAGTGTAGAGGGAGCAGTTCTTTTCGATGAGCAGTTCTTC.

The chain joins TRBV11-2 to TRBJ2-1; 8 nucleotides line up with TRBD1. Trimming cost V 5 bases and J 7 bases; bases outside gene matches: 10. Per germline, CDR1 SGHAT and CDR2 FQNNGV. This CDR3 is 15 amino acids long. CDR3 protein: CASSGPGTGRNEQFF. CDR3 sequence (DNA): TGTGCCAGCAGCGGCCCCGGGACAGGCAGGAATGAGCAGTTCTTC.

This clone appeared a few times. The V and J genes are TRBV5-4 and TRBJ1-4, with D perhaps TRBD1 (5 bases). Between the trimmed V and J ends, which lost 4 bases and 8 bases, there was a span of 15 bases. Germline V CDR1 and CDR2: SGHNT, YYREEE (reference sequence). The CDR3 contains 14 residues. The CDR3 region is CASSPGTPAEKLFF. In DNA form, the CDR3 reads TGTGCCAGCAGCCCCGGGACCCCAGCGGAAAAACTGTTTTTT.

The genes are TRBV4-2 and TRBJ2-1; 11 bases are a match to TRBD2. J lost 7 bases, V lost 3 bases, and 8 bases had no gene match. Looked up from germline, CDR1 is LGHNA and CDR2 is YNFKEQ. The CDR3 loop spans 16 amino acids. The CDR3 region is CASSQITGTSGNEQFF. The CDR3 nucleotides are TGTGCCAGCAGCCAGATTACCGGGACTAGCGGTAATGAGCAGTTCTTC.

Of note for this clone: An end of the junction differs from the germline gene, which may be a read error. The genes are TRBV19 and TRBJ2-7; 13 bases agree with TRBD2. Germline V gene sequence: CDR1 LNHDA, CDR2 SQIVND (reference sequence). The CDR3 consists of 15 residues. This CDR3 reads CASSAGLAGVRERYF. In DNA, the CDR3 is TGTGCCAGTAGTGCCGGACTAGCGGGAGTAAGAGAGCGGTACTTC.

The chain combines TRBV7-3 with TRBJ2-7, with D hard to call. V was trimmed by 5 bases and J by 4 bases, leaving 6 bases between them. CDR3 length: 11 amino acids. The germline V gene has CDR1 SGHTA and CDR2 FQGTGA. CDR3: CASSARYEQYF. Written as DNA, the CDR3 is TGTGCCAGCAGCGCCAGGTACGAGCAGTACTTC.

This chain links TRBV14 with TRBJ2-5; maybe TRBD2 (5 bases). Germline CDR1 is SGHDN and CDR2 is FVKESK. Trimming took 4 bases from V and 1 from J, leaving 13 bases between them. The CDR3 contains 15 residues. This CDR3 is CASSPRGALQETQYF. Written as DNA, the CDR3 is TGTGCCAGCAGCCCTCGGGGAGCGCTCCAAGAGACCCAGTACTTC.

To note about this clone: Other DNA sequences in the sample encode the same CDR3. The chain couples TRBV18 to TRBJ1-1; TRBD1 aligns across 8 bases. This CDR3 comprises 15 residues. Germline V gives CDR1 KGHSH, CDR2 LQKENI. The V segment lost 3 bases and the J segment 4 bases; nucleotides outside the gene matches: 7. The CDR3 DNA reads as TGTGCCAGCTCACCGCGCGACAGGGGAGGCACTGAAGCTTTCTTT. Residues: CASSPRDRGGTEAFF.